This is a list of T cell receptor beta chains from one sample in a study of human T cells and chemical hapten exposure. Using its own MiXCR run on the RACE reads, TCRdb lists one record per CDR3 protein. Among under 65,000 distinct CDR3 sequences listed, roughly 9.5% were seen once. Material: whole blood, obtained in connection with sensitization to the hapten diphenylcyclopropenone (DPC). The receptors derive from a woman between 45 and 65 years old with alopecia areata. Some clones in this sample may be carry-over from other donors' samples. Both conserved end residues are part of each CDR3. A D gene is named only where the DNA matches it firmly. Not every row has a clone size; where given, it reads once, few, many or a size class.

size	V	J	D	CDR3	DNA
few	TRBV29-1	TRBJ1-1	-	CSVEQGPTEAFF	TGCAGCGTTGAACAGGGACCCACTGAAGCTTTCTTT
-	TRBV7-2	TRBJ2-5	-	CASSTRGRGSRETQYF	TGTGCCAGCAGCACGAGGGGTCGGGGGTCGCGGGAGACCCAGTACTTC
many	TRBV29-1	TRBJ1-5	TRBD1	CSVRQGSQPQHF	TGCAGCGTTCGACAGGGGTCTCAGCCCCAGCATTTT
few	TRBV20-1	TRBJ1-1	-	CSSEGTQNTEAFF	TGCAGTTCCGAGGGGACTCAGAACACTGAAGCTTTCTTT
few	TRBV2	TRBJ2-5	-	CASSGGTLPRETQYF	TGTGCCAGCAGTGGGGGGACACTTCCCCGAGAGACCCAGTACTTC
-	TRBV14	TRBJ2-2	-	CASSHQYTGELFF	TGTGCCAGCAGCCATCAGTACACCGGGGAGCTGTTTTTT
many	TRBV21-1	TRBJ1-2	-	CASSKGRGKDGYTF	TGTGCCAGCAGCAAAGGGCGGGGGAAGGACGGCTACACCTTC